Sequencing of this T cell receptor beta chain was carried out in a study of T cell responses to AZD1222 COVID-19 vaccine (dated by TCRdb to the early 2020s). For the study in its entirety: A total of around 240 trial participants underwent TCR sequencing, of whom roughly 210 had received two doses of AZD1222 and approximately 26 had received two doses of the MenACWY control vaccine. Enrollment into the trials was organized by age into subgroups of 18-55, 56-69 and 70-plus years, and those subgroups contained approximately 160, 26 and 62 TCR-sequenced participants, respectively. Findings and caveats that apply to the study as a whole: Most participants were white British and females outnumbered males, and the authors suggested that clonal diversity may have been underestimated. Because no day 14 peak-response samples were available, repertoires were characterized only after the peak T cell response. CD4 TCRs associated with the vaccine covered the entire spike protein, and the dominant responses were in regions 160-218 and 743-854. Conclusions about previously exposed vaccinees were limited because only six or seven AZD1222 recipients were SARS-CoV-2 seropositive at baseline. Epitopes outside the regions mutated in the B.1.351 and B.1.1.7 variants were reportedly recognized by nearly half of the unique spike-specific TCRs. Spike-specific TCR breadth and depth rose significantly after two AZD1222 doses compared with day 0 and with MenACWY recipients. The 56-69-year group was small, and its depth increase did not reach significance, likely because of low power.

In regard to this clone: Its antigen remains unidentified. There are no base qualities to consult, and no much larger clone falls within one base.

V and J lose 4 bases and 1 base, and a span of 8 bases separates them. The CDR3, from cysteine to phenylalanine, totals 13 residues. The kept DNA is CDR3 alone, 39 bases in frame from the first base. The germline V gene supplies CDR1 SGHTS and CDR2 YDEGEE. The CDR3 regions of human TCRbeta chains were analyzed by immunosequencing. The authors processed their data as follows. Repertoire TCRs were matched against a reference library of SARS-CoV-2-specific TCRs generated with the MIRA antigen-specificity platform. Breadth meant the fraction of unique TCRs that were SARS-CoV-2-associated, whereas depth meant the fraction of total T cells that were SARS-CoV-2-associated. Using the MIRA data, each spike-specific TCR was mapped to the spike region that the TCR reacts to and placed in a CD4 or CD8 class. Log10-transformed breadth and depth values were compared by one-way ANOVA with Sidak's multiple comparisons tests. This immuneACCESS table, as held by TCRdb, lists in-frame sequences with V and J called but not all clones. Of the missing ones, under half trace to an unresolved V gene in checked studies; the others have no known cause. The DNA gave D and trimming, while V, J and clone size come from that table. The table for this sample lists about 140,000 clones; roughly 93% of them were counted only once. 1.9% of the sample goes to the ten largest clones.

The time point label corresponds to: about 28 days (+/-7) after the second vaccine dose. Because spike-specific TCR depth and breadth did not differ between the two schedules, AZD1222 recipients who got a second dose at roughly 4 weeks were pooled with those who got a second dose at roughly 12 weeks. Vaccinee samples were obtained from the UK trials COV001 and COV002, which included a single-blind randomized controlled phase 2/3 trial of AZD1222 (ChAdOx1 nCoV-19) in healthy adults. Trial participant PBMC samples were collected at day 0 and day 28 after the second dose for TCRbeta chain sequencing.

The sample here was peripheral blood, taken 28 days after the second AZD1222 dose. This sequence originates from an adult who received the AZD1222 COVID-19 vaccine. Here the chain combines TRBV5-8 and TRBJ2-5, with no D gene named confidently. The CDR3 region has the sequence CASSGQIQETQYF. The DNA is TGTGCCAGCAGCGGGCAGATCCAAGAGACCCAGTACTTC.